One sample yielded the 5 T cell receptor beta chains listed below, sequenced in a study of cytotoxic CD8 clonotypes in ibrutinib-treated CLL. Clones were read by immunoSEQ multiplex PCR, and TCRdb kept only the in-frame ones, dropping some. In the table there are about 40,000 clones, 68% of which are singletons. This sample comprised PBMCs, obtained at disease progression, from a patient treated with ibrutinib. Every receptor here comes from a human donor with chronic lymphocytic leukemia.

This clone was seen just once. The chain couples TRBV11-2 to TRBJ1-5, with D unclear. Germline CDR1 reads SGHAT; CDR2 reads FQNNGV. V was trimmed by 5 bases and J by 7 bases, leaving 12 bases between them. The CDR3 consists of 13 residues. CDR3 DNA: TGTGCCAGCAGCGCCGACCCAACCCAGCCCCAGCATTTT. Translating gives CASSADPTQPQHF.

This clone was seen a handful of times. The chain combines TRBV5-4 with TRBJ2-7; D tentatively reads TRBD1 or TRBD2 (5 bases each). This CDR3 is built from 16 residues. The germline V and J ends were trimmed by 2 bases and 5 bases, with 20 bases remaining between them. Germline CDR1 reads SGHNT; CDR2 reads YYREEE (reference sequence). The CDR3 loop reads CASSFDVVGTLDEQYF. The CDR3, as DNA: TGTGCCAGCAGCTTTGACGTAGTAGGGACCCTGGACGAGCAGTACTTC.

The V call is TRBV27, the J call TRBJ2-7, with D possibly TRBD2 on 6 matching bases. Deletions cut 1 base from V and 6 bases from J, with 10 bases between. Looked up from germline, CDR1 is MNHEY and CDR2 is SMNVEV (reference sequence). This CDR3 contains 13 residues. CDR3 nucleotides: TGTGCCAGCAGTTTATGGGGGGACGGCGAGCAGTACTTC. It specifies CASSLWGDGEQYF.

The rearrangement joins TRBV6-1 to TRBJ2-7, with no clear D. Trimming shortened V by 7 bases and J by 5 bases, and 12 bases separated the two germline ends. The CDR3 spans 12 residues. Germline CDR1 and CDR2: MNHNS and SASEGT. The chain's CDR3 is CASKPGSHEQYF. The CDR3 nucleotides are TGTGCCAGCAAACCGGGTTCCCACGAGCAGTACTTC.

This chain connects TRBV14 to TRBJ2-7; D is possibly TRBD1 or TRBD2 (5 bases each). The CDR3 contains 14 residues. The germline CDR1 and CDR2 sequences are SGHDN and FVKESK. Trimming shortened V by 7 bases and J by 4 bases, and 17 bases separated the two germline ends. CDR3 loop: CASNRGDVTYEQYF. The CDR3 DNA is TGTGCCAGCAACCGTGGGGACGTTACTTACGAGCAGTACTTC.